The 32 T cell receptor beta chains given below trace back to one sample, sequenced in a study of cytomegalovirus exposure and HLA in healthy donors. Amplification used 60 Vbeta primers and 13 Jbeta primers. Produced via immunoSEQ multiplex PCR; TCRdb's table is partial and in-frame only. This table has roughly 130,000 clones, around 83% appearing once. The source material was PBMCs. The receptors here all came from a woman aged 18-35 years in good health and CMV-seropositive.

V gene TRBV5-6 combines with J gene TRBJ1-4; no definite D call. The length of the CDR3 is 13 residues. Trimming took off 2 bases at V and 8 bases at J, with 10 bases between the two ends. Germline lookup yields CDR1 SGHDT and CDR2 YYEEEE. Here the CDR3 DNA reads TGTGCCAGCAGCTTCGATAGGGAGGAAAAACTGTTTTTT. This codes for CASSFDREEKLFF.

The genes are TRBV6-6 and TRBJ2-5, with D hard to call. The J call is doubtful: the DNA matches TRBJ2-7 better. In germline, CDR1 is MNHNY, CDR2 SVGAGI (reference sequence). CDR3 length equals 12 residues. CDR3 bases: TGTGCCAGCCGTTCGGGTCCCTACGAGCAGTACTTC. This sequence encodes CASRSGPYEQYF.

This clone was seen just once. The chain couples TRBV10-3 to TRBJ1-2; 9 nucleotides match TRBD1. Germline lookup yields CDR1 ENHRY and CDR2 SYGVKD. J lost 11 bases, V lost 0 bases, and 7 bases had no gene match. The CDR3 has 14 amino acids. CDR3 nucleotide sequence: TGTGCCATCAGTGAGTCGCGGGACAGGGTGGATTACACCTTC. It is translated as CAISESRDRVDYTF.

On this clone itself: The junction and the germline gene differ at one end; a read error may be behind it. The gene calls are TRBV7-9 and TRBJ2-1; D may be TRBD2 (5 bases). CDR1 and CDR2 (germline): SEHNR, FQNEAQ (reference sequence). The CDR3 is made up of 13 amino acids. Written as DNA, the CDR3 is TGTTCCAGCAGCTTAGCTTTGGGAGATGAGCAGTTCTTC. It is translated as CSSSLALGDEQFF.

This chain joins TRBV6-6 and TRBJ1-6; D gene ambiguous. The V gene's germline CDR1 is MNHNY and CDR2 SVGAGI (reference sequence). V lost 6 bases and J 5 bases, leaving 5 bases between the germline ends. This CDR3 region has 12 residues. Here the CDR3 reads CASSGDNSPLHF. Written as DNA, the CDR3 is TGTGCCAGCAGCGGGGATAATTCACCCCTCCACTTT.

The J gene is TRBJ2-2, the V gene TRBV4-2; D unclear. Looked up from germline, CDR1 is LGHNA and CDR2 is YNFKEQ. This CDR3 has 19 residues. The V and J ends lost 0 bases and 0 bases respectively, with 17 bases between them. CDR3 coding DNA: TGTGCCAGCAGCCAAGATAGGTTATGGAGCGCCTCGAACACCGGGGAGCTGTTTTTT. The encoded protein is CASSQDRLWSASNTGELFF.

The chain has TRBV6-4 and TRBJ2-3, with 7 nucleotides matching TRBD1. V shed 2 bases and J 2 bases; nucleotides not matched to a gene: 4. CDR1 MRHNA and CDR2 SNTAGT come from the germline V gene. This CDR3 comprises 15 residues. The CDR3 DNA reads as TGTGCCAGCAGTGACCGACAGGGCGACACAGATACGCAGTATTTT. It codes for CASSDRQGDTDTQYF.

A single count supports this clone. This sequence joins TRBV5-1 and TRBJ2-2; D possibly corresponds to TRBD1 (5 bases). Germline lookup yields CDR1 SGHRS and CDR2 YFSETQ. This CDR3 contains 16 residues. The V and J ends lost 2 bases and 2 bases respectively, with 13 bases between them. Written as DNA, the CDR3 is TGCGCCAGCAGCTTATTGGCAGGGCGTAACACCGGGGAGCTGTTTTTT. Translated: CASSLLAGRNTGELFF.

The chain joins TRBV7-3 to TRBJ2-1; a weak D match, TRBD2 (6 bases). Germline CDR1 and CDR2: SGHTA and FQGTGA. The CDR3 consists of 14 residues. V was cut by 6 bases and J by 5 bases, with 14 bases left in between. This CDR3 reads CASSTERENNEQFF. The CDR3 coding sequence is TGTGCCAGCAGTACCGAACGGGAGAACAATGAGCAGTTCTTC.

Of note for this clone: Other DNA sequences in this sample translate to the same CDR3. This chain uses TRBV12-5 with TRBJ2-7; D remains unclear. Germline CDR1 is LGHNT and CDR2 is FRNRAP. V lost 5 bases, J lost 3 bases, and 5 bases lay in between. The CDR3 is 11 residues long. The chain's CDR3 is CASGLYYEQYF. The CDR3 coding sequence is TGTGCTAGTGGTCTCTACTACGAGCAGTACTTC. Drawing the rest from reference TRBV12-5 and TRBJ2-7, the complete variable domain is DARVTQTPRHKVTEMGQEVTMRCQPILGHNTVFWYRQTMMQGLELLAYFRNRAPLDDSGMPKDRFSAEMPDATLATLKIQPSEPRDSAVYFCASGLYYEQYFGPGTRLTVT.

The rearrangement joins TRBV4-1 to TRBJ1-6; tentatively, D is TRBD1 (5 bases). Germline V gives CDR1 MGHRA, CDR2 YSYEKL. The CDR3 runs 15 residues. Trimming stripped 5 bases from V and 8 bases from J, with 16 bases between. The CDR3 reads CASSGTTEGDSPLHF. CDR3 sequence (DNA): TGCGCCAGCAGCGGCACAACCGAAGGGGATTCACCCCTCCACTTT.

The CDR3 nucleotides read TGTGCCAGCAGCTTAGGACGGGCGGGGGGTTTTTACGAGCAGTACTTC. As protein: CASSLGRAGGFYEQYF. The V gene is TRBV13, the J gene TRBJ2-7; 8 bases agree with TRBD2. The CDR3 loop spans 16 amino acids. V shed 0 bases and J 4 bases; nucleotides not matched to a gene: 8. The germline CDR1 and CDR2 sequences are PRHDT and FYEKMQ (reference sequence).

CDR3 loop: CASRGPAYNEQFF. The DNA for the CDR3 is TGTGCCAGCAGGGGCCCAGCTTACAATGAGCAGTTCTTC. The chain uses TRBV2 and TRBJ2-1; D is unclear. Germline V lookup: CDR1 SNHLY, CDR2 FYNNEI. The V end lost 6 bases, the J end lost 4 bases, and 10 bases lay between the germline ends. This CDR3 is built from 13 residues.

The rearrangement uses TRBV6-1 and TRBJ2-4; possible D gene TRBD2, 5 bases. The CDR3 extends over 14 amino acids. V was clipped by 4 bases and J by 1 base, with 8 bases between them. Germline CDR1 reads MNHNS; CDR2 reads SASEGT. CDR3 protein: CASSVTGAKNIQYF. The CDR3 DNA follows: TGTGCCAGCAGTGTGACGGGGGCCAAAAACATTCAGTACTTC.

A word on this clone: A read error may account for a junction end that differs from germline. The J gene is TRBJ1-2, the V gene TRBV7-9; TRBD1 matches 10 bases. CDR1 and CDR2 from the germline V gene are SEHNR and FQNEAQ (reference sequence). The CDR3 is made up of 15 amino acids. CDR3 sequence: CSSSPRTGGGYGYTF. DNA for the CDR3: TGTTCCAGCAGCCCGAGGACAGGGGGTGGCTATGGCTACACCTTC.

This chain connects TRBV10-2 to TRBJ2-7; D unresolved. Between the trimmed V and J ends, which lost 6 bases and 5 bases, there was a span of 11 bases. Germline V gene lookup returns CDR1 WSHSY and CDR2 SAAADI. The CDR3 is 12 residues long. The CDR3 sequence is CASRGLSDEQYF. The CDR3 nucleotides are TGCGCCAGCAGGGGCCTCTCGGACGAGCAGTACTTC.

The CDR3 DNA sequence: TGTGCCAGCAGTGAGGGCAGGGCTAATGAAAAACTGTTTTTT. Translating it yields CASSEGRANEKLFF. This chain links TRBV2 with TRBJ1-4; D might be TRBD1 (5 bases). V gave up 3 bases and J gave up 3 bases, with 8 bases separating them. The germline V gene has CDR1 SNHLY and CDR2 FYNNEI. The CDR3 has 14 amino acids.

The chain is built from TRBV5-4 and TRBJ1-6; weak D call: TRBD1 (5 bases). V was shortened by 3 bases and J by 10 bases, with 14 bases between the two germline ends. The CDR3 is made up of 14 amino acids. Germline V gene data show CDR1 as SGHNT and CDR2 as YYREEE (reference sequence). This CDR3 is CASSWDSGGSPLHF. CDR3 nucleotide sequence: TGTGCCAGCAGCTGGGATTCCGGGGGGTCACCCCTCCACTTT.

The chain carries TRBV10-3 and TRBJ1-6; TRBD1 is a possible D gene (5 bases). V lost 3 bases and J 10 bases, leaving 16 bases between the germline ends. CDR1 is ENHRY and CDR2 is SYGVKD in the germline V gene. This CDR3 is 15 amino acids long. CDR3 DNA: TGTGCCATCAGTGACACAGGTTCAATGGGATCACCCCTCCACTTT. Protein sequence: CAISDTGSMGSPLHF.

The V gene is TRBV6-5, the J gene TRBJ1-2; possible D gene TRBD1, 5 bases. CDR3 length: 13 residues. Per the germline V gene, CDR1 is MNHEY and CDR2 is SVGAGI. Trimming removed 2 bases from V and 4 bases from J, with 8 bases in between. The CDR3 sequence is CASSYAGTYGYTF. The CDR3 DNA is TGTGCCAGCAGTTACGCGGGGACCTATGGCTACACCTTC.

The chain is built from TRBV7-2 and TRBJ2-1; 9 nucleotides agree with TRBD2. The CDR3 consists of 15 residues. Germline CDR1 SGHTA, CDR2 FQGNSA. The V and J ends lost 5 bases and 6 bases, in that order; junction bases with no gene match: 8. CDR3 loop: CASSPMAGGPNEQFF. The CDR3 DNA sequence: TGTGCCAGCAGCCCCATGGCGGGGGGGCCCAATGAGCAGTTCTTC.

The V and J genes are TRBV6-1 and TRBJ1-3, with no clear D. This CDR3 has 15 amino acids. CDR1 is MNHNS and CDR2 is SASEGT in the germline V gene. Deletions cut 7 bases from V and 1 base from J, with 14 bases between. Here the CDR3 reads CASTASEDSGNTIYF. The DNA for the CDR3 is TGTGCCAGCACCGCGTCGGAGGATTCTGGAAACACCATATATTTT.

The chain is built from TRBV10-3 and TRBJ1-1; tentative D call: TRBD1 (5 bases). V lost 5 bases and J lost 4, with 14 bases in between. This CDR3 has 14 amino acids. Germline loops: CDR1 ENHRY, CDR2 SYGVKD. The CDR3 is CAISQQEIGTEAFF. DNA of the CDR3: TGTGCCATCAGTCAACAGGAGATTGGCACTGAAGCTTTCTTT.

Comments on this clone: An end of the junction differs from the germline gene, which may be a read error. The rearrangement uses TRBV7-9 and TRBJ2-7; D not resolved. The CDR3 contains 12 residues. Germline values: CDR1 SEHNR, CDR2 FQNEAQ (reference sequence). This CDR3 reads CSSSFRGYEQYF. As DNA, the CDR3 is TGTTCCAGCAGCTTTAGAGGCTACGAGCAGTACTTC.

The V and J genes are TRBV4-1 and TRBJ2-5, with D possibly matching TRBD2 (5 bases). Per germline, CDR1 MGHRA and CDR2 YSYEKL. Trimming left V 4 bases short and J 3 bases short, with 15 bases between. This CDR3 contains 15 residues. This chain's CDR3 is CASSRLPRAEETQYF. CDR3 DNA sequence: TGCGCCAGCAGCCGTCTGCCGAGGGCTGAAGAGACCCAGTACTTC.

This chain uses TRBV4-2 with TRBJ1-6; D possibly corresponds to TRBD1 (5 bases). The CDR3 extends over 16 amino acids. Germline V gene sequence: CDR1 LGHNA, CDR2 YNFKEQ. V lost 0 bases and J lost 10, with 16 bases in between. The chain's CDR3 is CASSQEVRGGRSPLHF. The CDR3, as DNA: TGTGCCAGCAGCCAAGAGGTGAGGGGAGGTAGATCACCCCTCCACTTT.

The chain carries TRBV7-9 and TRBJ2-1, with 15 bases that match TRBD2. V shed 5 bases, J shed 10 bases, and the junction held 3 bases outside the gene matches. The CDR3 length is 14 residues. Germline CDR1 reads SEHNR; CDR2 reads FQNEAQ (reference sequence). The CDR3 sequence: CASSRTSGGEEQFF. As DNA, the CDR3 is TGTGCCAGCAGCAGGACTAGCGGGGGGGAGGAGCAGTTCTTC.

The CDR3 bases are TGTGCCATCAGTACACTGACTAGCGGGGGCAGAGTCGGATCCGGGGAGCTGTTTTTT. Translating it yields CAISTLTSGGRVGSGELFF. The chain carries TRBV10-3 and TRBJ2-2; TRBD2 agrees at 12 bases. CDR1 is ENHRY, CDR2 SYGVKD, per germline. The CDR3 runs 19 residues. With 5 bases clipped from V and 6 bases from J, the junction kept 16 bases outside the gene matches.

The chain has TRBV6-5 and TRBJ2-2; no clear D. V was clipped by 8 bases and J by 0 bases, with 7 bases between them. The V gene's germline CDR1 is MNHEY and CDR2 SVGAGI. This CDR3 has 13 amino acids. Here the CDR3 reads CASYGSNTGELFF. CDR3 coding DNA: TGTGCCAGCTACGGTTCGAACACCGGGGAGCTGTTTTTT.

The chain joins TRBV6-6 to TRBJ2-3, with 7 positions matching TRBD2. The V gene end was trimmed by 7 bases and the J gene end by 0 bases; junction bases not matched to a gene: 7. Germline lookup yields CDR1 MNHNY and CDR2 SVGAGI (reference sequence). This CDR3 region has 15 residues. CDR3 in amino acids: CASKGAGSSTDTQYF. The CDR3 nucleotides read TGTGCCAGCAAGGGAGCGGGGAGTAGCACAGATACGCAGTATTTT.

The CDR3 spells CASRTRGVADTQYF. The DNA for the CDR3 is TGTGCCAGCAGGACCCGCGGGGTAGCAGATACGCAGTATTTT. This rearrangement joins TRBV6-6 to TRBJ2-3, with D possibly being TRBD2 (6 bases). The germline V and J ends were trimmed by 6 bases and 4 bases, with 14 bases remaining between them. CDR3 length: 14 amino acids. Germline V CDR1 and CDR2: MNHNY, SVGAGI (reference sequence).

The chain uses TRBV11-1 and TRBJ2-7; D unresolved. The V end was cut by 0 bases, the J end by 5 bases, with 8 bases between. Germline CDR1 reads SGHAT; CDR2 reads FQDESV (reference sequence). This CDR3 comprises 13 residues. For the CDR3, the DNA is TGTGCCAGCAGCTTAGCGCTTGAGGACGAGCAGTACTTC. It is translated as CASSLALEDEQYF.